These 14 T cell receptor beta chains originate from one sample sequenced in a study of Graves' ophthalmopathy and Graves' hyperthyroidism. Amplification targeted the TCR beta CDR3 regions, with RNA transcripts as the source material. HTBI-primed first-round RT-PCR preceded second-round multiplex PCR. TCRdb used MiXCR to reprocess the multiplex PCR reads, holding one entry per CDR3 protein. Of a few hundred thousand distinct CDR3 sequences in the sample, 20% to 25% were seen once. Input material: peripheral blood. The receptors derive from a woman aged 45 to 65 with Graves' ophthalmopathy.

This clonotype was observed a single time. CDR3 residues: CASSSIKGAGSPLHF. The CDR3 bases are TGTGCCAGCAGTTCAATCAAGGGGGCGGGATCACCCCTCCACTTT. The rearrangement joins TRBV12-3 or TRBV12-4 to TRBJ1-6, with 7 positions matching TRBD1. Trimming at V came to 4 bases and at J to 10 bases, leaving 10 bases not matched to a gene. There are 15 residues in the CDR3.

This rearrangement joins TRBV11-2 to TRBJ2-2; perhaps TRBD1 as D (6 bases). CDR3 length equals 15 residues. Trimming took 2 bases from V and 0 from J, leaving 7 bases between them. Germline V gene lookup returns CDR1 SGHAT and CDR2 FQNNGV. This chain's CDR3 is CASSLRGTNTGELFF. The CDR3 DNA follows: TGTGCCAGCAGCTTAAGGGGGACGAACACCGGGGAGCTGTTTTTT.

About this clonotype: A much larger clone is a single base away; this may be a read error. The chain uses TRBV24-1 and TRBJ2-2; the match to TRBD1 covers 10 bases. Germline assignment: CDR1 KGHDR and CDR2 SFDVKD. Trimming at V came to 11 bases and at J to 3 bases, leaving 8 bases not matched to a gene. This CDR3 region has 15 residues. The CDR3: CASRWGTGDTGELFF. The CDR3 coding sequence is TGTGCCAGCAGGTGGGGGACAGGGGACACCGGGGAGCTGTTTTTT.

The chain employs TRBV19 and TRBJ2-2; no definite D call. Germline V CDR1 and CDR2: LNHDA, SQIVND (reference sequence). V lost 2 bases to trimming and J lost 6 bases, with 16 bases between them. The CDR3 consists of 16 residues. CDR3: CASSILPYPFPGELFF. As DNA, the CDR3 is TGTGCCAGTAGTATACTCCCTTATCCCTTTCCCGGGGAGCTGTTTTTT.

CDR3 protein: CASSRDILNTEAFF. As DNA, the CDR3 is TGTGCCAGCAGTCGGGACATTTTAAACACTGAAGCTTTCTTT. This chain connects TRBV12-3 or TRBV12-4 to TRBJ1-1, with D perhaps matching TRBD1 (6 bases). Deletions cut 5 bases from V and 2 bases from J, with 12 bases between. CDR3 size: 14 residues.

The sample holds a few counts of this clonotype. The CDR3 reads CASSLGLGKAGGLGYEQYF. For the CDR3, the DNA is TGTGCCAGCAGCTTAGGTCTCGGCAAGGCGGGAGGTTTAGGCTACGAGCAGTACTTC. V is TRBV11-2 and J is TRBJ2-7; TRBD2 aligns across 8 bases. From germline, CDR1 is SGHAT and CDR2 FQNNGV. The CDR3 loop spans 19 amino acids. With 1 base clipped from V and 3 bases from J, the junction kept 17 bases outside the gene matches.

Ten or more counts support this clonotype. The chain employs TRBV12-3 or TRBV12-4 and TRBJ1-1; D is undetermined. With 8 bases removed from V and 0 bases from J, the gap between germline ends came to 10 bases. The CDR3 is 13 amino acids. CDR3 in amino acids: CASFSAVNTEAFF. CDR3 sequence (DNA): TGTGCCAGCTTCTCGGCAGTGAACACTGAAGCTTTCTTT.

This clonotype was seen ten or more times. The J gene is TRBJ2-7, the V gene TRBV2; D gene uncertain. Germline assignment: CDR1 SNHLY and CDR2 FYNNEI. The CDR3 consists of 12 residues. Trimming shortened V by 7 bases and J by 2 bases, and 9 bases separated the two germline ends. CDR3 bases: TGTGCCAGCACCCCCCCCCCCTACGAGCAGTACTTC. Translation: CASTPPPYEQYF.

In this sample, this clonotype turned up many times. CDR3 bases: TGTGCCAGCAGACGCGACAGGGGACGGGAGACCCAGTACTTC. Protein: CASRRDRGRETQYF. The gene calls are TRBV6-2 or TRBV6-3 and TRBJ2-5; 8 bases map to TRBD1. The CDR3 is made up of 14 amino acids. With 6 bases clipped from V and 5 bases from J, the junction kept 8 bases outside the gene matches. Germline CDR1 MNHEY, CDR2 SVGEGT.

This clonotype was counted at least ten times. The chain recombines TRBV5-1 with TRBJ2-5; the match to TRBD1 covers 9 bases. The V and J ends lost 4 bases and 5 bases, in that order; junction bases with no gene match: 3. Germline CDR1 is SGHRS and CDR2 is YFSETQ. CDR3 size: 13 residues. The chain's CDR3 is CASSHGQGETQYF. The DNA of the CDR3 is TGCGCCAGCAGCCACGGACAGGGGGAGACCCAGTACTTC.

The V gene is TRBV25-1, the J gene TRBJ2-7; either TRBD1 or TRBD2 may fit D (6 bases each). Deletions cut 3 bases from V and 0 bases from J, with 12 bases between. Germline V gene data show CDR1 as MGHDK and CDR2 as SYGVNS. The CDR3 sequence is 15 residues long. The CDR3 bases are TGTGCCAGCAGTGATCTAGGGGGGAACTCCTACGAGCAGTACTTC. It yields the protein CASSDLGGNSYEQYF.

This chain connects TRBV5-6 to TRBJ2-5; D gene unclear. Between the trimmed V and J ends, which lost 4 bases and 1 base, there was a span of 8 bases. Germline CDR1 is SGHDT and CDR2 is YYEEEE. The length of the CDR3 is 13 residues. The CDR3 is CASSLRIQETQYF. In nucleotides, the CDR3 is TGTGCCAGCAGCCTGAGGATCCAAGAGACCCAGTACTTC. The complete variable domain, with remaining parts taken from reference TRBV5-6 and TRBJ2-5, reads DAGVTQSPTHLIKTRGQQVTLRCSPKSGHDTVSWYQQALGQGPQFIFQYYEEEERQRGNFPDRFSGHQFPNYSSELNVNALLLGDSALYLCASSLRIQETQYFGPGTRLLVL.

This chain uses TRBV6-1 with TRBJ1-1, with 9 bases that match TRBD1. Germline values: CDR1 MNHNS, CDR2 SASEGT. The CDR3 sequence is 15 residues long. V was clipped by 2 bases and J by 7 bases; unmatched bases: 8. The CDR3 is CASSEMGGQGIEAFF. CDR3 DNA sequence: TGTGCCAGCAGTGAAATGGGCGGACAGGGGATTGAAGCTTTCTTT.

The table lists this clonotype with many counts. The CDR3 is CASSLGQLDANYGYTF. CDR3 in DNA: TGTGCCAGCAGCCTTGGACAGCTAGATGCTAACTATGGCTACACCTTC. The rearrangement uses TRBV11-1 and TRBJ1-2, with D possibly being TRBD1 (6 bases). Germline CDR1 SGHAT, CDR2 FQDESV (reference sequence). V gave up 5 bases and J gave up 0 bases, with 16 bases separating them. The CDR3 is 16 amino acids.